This T cell receptor (beta chain) was documented in a study of T cells in Graves' hyperthyroidism and ophthalmopathy. Study outcomes and limitations: Blood shared most expanded thyroid clonotypes above 0.001.

The V and J ends lost 3 bases and 8 bases respectively, with 5 bases between them. Germline CDR1 reads SGHAT; CDR2 reads FQNNGV. The CDR3 covers 12 residues. TCR beta CDR3 regions were amplified from RNA. In the first-round RT-PCR of the TCR CDR3, the HTBI primer set was used. Via MiXCR, TCRdb re-called the multiplex PCR reads, giving one row per CDR3 protein. The profile shows hundreds of thousands of distinct CDR3 sequences, roughly 50% of them singletons. This clonotype has at least ten counts. Antigen unknown. This receptor was identified in a woman aged 18-30 years with Graves' hyperthyroidism. The chain is built from TRBV11-2 and TRBJ1-6; no reliable D call. The sample consisted of peripheral blood or thyroid tissue (not recorded which). The CDR3 region has the DNA TGTGCCAGCAGCTTTAAGGATTCACCCCTCCACTTT. This sequence encodes CASSFKDSPLHF.